These 5 T cell receptor beta chains originate from one sample sequenced in a study of PD-1 blockade in classical Hodgkin lymphoma. Brentuximab vedotin exposure varied among the patients, all of whom had relapsed after autologous stem cell transplantation. The assay was immunoSEQ multiplex PCR, and TCRdb's table has in-frame clones only and misses some. The sample lists roughly 150,000 clones; about 78% were seen once. The sequences come from peripheral blood mononuclear cells (PBMCs), collected before the second cycle of nivolumab. These TCRs come from a human donor with classical Hodgkin lymphoma.

The chain is built from TRBV7-3 and TRBJ2-7, with 9 bases identical to TRBD2. Germline assignment: CDR1 SGHTA and CDR2 FQGTGA. This CDR3 is 14 amino acids long. The J segment lost 4 bases and the V segment lost 5 bases, leaving 6 bases of the junction unmatched. The CDR3 coding sequence is TGTGCCAGCAGCCCGACTAGCGGAAGTTACGAGCAGTACTTC. The encoded protein is CASSPTSGSYEQYF.

This clone has only one observation. The chain combines TRBV4-2 with TRBJ1-2; no definite D call. CDR1 and CDR2 from the germline V gene are LGHNA and YNFKEQ. The germline V and J ends were trimmed by 1 base and 0 bases, with 6 bases remaining between them. The CDR3 length is 14 residues. The CDR3 coding sequence is TGTGCCAGCAGCCAAGTTTCAACTAACTATGGCTACACCTTC. Its protein is CASSQVSTNYGYTF.

The chain is built from TRBV18 and TRBJ1-4; D is unclear. CDR1 and CDR2 (germline): KGHSH, LQKENI. V lost 3 bases, J lost 4 bases, and 9 bases lay in between. The CDR3 covers 14 residues. As DNA, the CDR3 is TGTGCCAGCTCACCCTGGACGGATAATGAAAAACTGTTTTTT. It translates to CASSPWTDNEKLFF. The full variable domain, completed using reference TRBV18 and TRBJ1-4, is NAGVMQNPRHLVRRRGQEARLRCSPMKGHSHVYWYRQLPEEGLKFMVYLQKENIIDESGMPKERFSAEFPKEGPSILRIQQVVRGDSAAYFCASSPWTDNEKLFFGSGTQLSVL.

This clone has only one observation. The CDR3 DNA reads as TGTGCCACCAGCAGAGAACTAGCGGACGCAGATACGCAGTATTTT. Protein: CATSRELADADTQYF. This sequence joins TRBV15 and TRBJ2-3, with 8 nucleotides matching TRBD2. The junction had 3 bases not matched to a gene; V was cut back by 0 bases and J by 4 bases. This CDR3 has 15 residues. The germline V gene encodes CDR1 LNHNV and CDR2 YYDKDF (reference sequence).

The chain is built from TRBV7-9 and TRBJ2-7; 7 bases agree with TRBD1. Germline V lookup: CDR1 SEHNR, CDR2 FQNEAQ (reference sequence). This CDR3 is built from 13 residues. The V segment lost 6 bases and the J segment 7 bases; nucleotides outside the gene matches: 9. CDR3: CASRPGTDREQYF. The DNA for the CDR3 is TGTGCCAGCAGACCCGGGACAGACAGGGAGCAGTACTTC.